The next 28 T cell receptor beta chains were all read from a single sample in a study of cytomegalovirus exposure and HLA in healthy donors. Repertoires were generated with immunoSEQ multiplex PCR, while TCRdb's copy carries only in-frame clones and drops some. This table holds about 150,000 clones, approximately 86% found once. Sequences were obtained from PBMCs. These receptors all stem from a young man in good health and CMV-seropositive.

The V gene is TRBV7-3, the J gene TRBJ2-2, with a weak D call TRBD2 (5 bases). The V end was cut by 5 bases, the J end by 6 bases, with 13 bases between. Germline CDR1 SGHTA, CDR2 FQGTGA. The CDR3 runs 14 residues. The CDR3 is CASSRTRMAGELFF. In DNA, the CDR3 is TGTGCCAGCAGCCGAACTAGGATGGCCGGGGAGCTGTTTTTT. Based on the CDR3 plus reference TRBV7-3 and TRBJ2-2, the full variable domain is GAGVSQTPSNKVTEKGKYVELRCDPISGHTALYWYRQSLGQGPEFLIYFQGTGAADDSGLPNDRFFAVRPEGSVSTLKIQRTERGDSAVYLCASSRTRMAGELFFGEGSRLTVL.

V is TRBV4-2 and J is TRBJ2-1, with TRBD2 matching over 8 bases. Germline-derived CDR1 and CDR2 are LGHNA and YNFKEQ. The CDR3 length is 16 residues. The V gene end was trimmed by 3 bases and the J gene end by 9 bases; junction bases not matched to a gene: 13. The CDR3 bases are TGTGCCAGCAGCCATGAGGGACTAGGCGGGAGCAGTGAGCAGTTCTTC. It is translated as CASSHEGLGGSSEQFF.

The chain links TRBV7-9 to TRBJ2-7; 14 positions match TRBD2. The germline V gene has CDR1 SEHNR and CDR2 FQNEAQ (reference sequence). The CDR3 length is 18 residues. Trimming took 4 bases from V and 0 from J; bases not matched to a gene: 8. The CDR3 DNA reads as TGTGCCAGCAGCTGGGGACTAGCGGGAGAACCGAGCTCCTACGAGCAGTACTTC. This gives the protein CASSWGLAGEPSSYEQYF.

The chain links TRBV5-4 to TRBJ1-5; TRBD1 agrees at 7 bases. Trimming cost V 4 bases and J 7 bases; bases outside gene matches: 5. CDR3 length equals 13 residues. The germline gives CDR1 SGHNT, CDR2 YYREEE (reference sequence). The CDR3 coding sequence is TGTGCCAGCAGCCCGGACAGGTTACAGCCCCAGCATTTT. Its protein is CASSPDRLQPQHF.

The chain couples TRBV19 to TRBJ1-5; 9 positions match TRBD1. Trimming cost V 7 bases and J 6 bases; bases outside gene matches: 13. The CDR3 is 16 amino acids. CDR1 and CDR2 from the germline V gene are LNHDA and SQIVND (reference sequence). CDR3 nucleotide sequence: TGTGCCAGTACGGTGGGGACAGGGAGAGGGAGTCAGCCCCAGCATTTT. The encoded protein is CASTVGTGRGSQPQHF. Full variable domain (outside the CDR3, taken from reference TRBV19 and TRBJ1-5): DGGITQSPKYLFRKEGQNVTLSCEQNLNHDAMYWYRQDPGQGLRLIYYSQIVNDFQKGDIAEGYSVSREKKESFPLTVTSAQKNPTAFYLCASTVGTGRGSQPQHFGDGTRLSIL.

This rearrangement joins TRBV6-5 to TRBJ2-1, with a weak D call TRBD1 (6 bases). The CDR3 sequence is 13 residues long. Germline V CDR1 and CDR2: MNHEY, SVGAGI. V dropped 4 bases and J dropped 4 bases, with 8 bases sitting between them. The CDR3 region has the DNA TGTGCCAGCAGTTTTCAGGGGTACAATGAGCAGTTCTTC. Translated, it gives CASSFQGYNEQFF.

This sequence joins TRBV7-6 and TRBJ2-7, with D tentatively TRBD1 (5 bases). This CDR3 is built from 12 residues. Trimming shortened V by 3 bases and J by 9 bases, and 12 bases separated the two germline ends. CDR1 and CDR2 (germline): SGHVS, FNYEAQ. The CDR3 DNA sequence: TGTGCCAGCAGCTTGGAAGGGGTGGCGCAGTACTTC. Translated, it gives CASSLEGVAQYF.

The chain employs TRBV29-1 and TRBJ1-1, with 8 bases that match TRBD1. The germline gives CDR1 SQVTM, CDR2 ANQGSEA. V dropped 6 bases and J dropped 2; count of bases not matched to a gene: 8. The CDR3 extends over 14 amino acids. DNA for the CDR3: TGCAGCGTGGGGGCGACAGGGGCCAACACTGAAGCTTTCTTT. Translated, it gives CSVGATGANTEAFF.

The chain combines TRBV7-3 with TRBJ1-1, with TRBD1 matching over 9 bases. Looked up from germline, CDR1 is SGHTA and CDR2 is FQGTGA. CDR3 length equals 14 residues. V was pared by 4 bases and J by 5 bases, with 5 bases of the junction left unmatched. This CDR3 is CASSSGQGRTEAFF. CDR3 coding DNA: TGTGCCAGCAGCTCAGGACAGGGGAGGACTGAAGCTTTCTTT.

This rearrangement joins TRBV6-5 to TRBJ2-5; TRBD1 matches at 7 bases. CDR1 and CDR2 from the germline V gene are MNHEY and SVGAGI. This CDR3 is 14 amino acids long. V lost 2 bases to trimming and J lost 5 bases; unmatched junction nucleotides: 5. The CDR3 spells CASSYDRVGETQYF. In nucleotides, the CDR3 is TGTGCCAGCAGTTACGACAGGGTGGGGGAGACCCAGTACTTC.

The V gene is TRBV19, the J gene TRBJ2-7, with D perhaps matching TRBD2 (5 bases). The V end was cut by 5 bases, the J end by 3 bases, with 11 bases between. CDR3 length: 13 residues. Germline V gene sequence: CDR1 LNHDA, CDR2 SQIVND (reference sequence). The CDR3 sequence: CASSDGLNYEQYF. The CDR3 coding sequence is TGTGCCAGTAGTGACGGACTGAACTACGAGCAGTACTTC.

The chain has TRBV18 and TRBJ1-2, with TRBD1 matching 10 bases. Per germline, CDR1 KGHSH and CDR2 LQKENI. The CDR3 spans 15 residues. Trimming removed 5 bases from V and 3 bases from J; junction bases left unmatched: 6. CDR3 DNA: TGTGCCAGCTCATCAGGACAGGGGGTTGACTATGGCTACACCTTC. This encodes CASSSGQGVDYGYTF.

This clone was detected a few times. The genes are TRBV5-1 and TRBJ2-2; 9 bases line up with TRBD2. This CDR3 has 16 amino acids. With V trimmed by 4 bases and J by 2 bases, 6 bases remained unmatched. Germline V gene sequence: CDR1 SGHRS, CDR2 YFSETQ. The CDR3 reads CASSHLLAGNTGELFF. The CDR3 coding sequence is TGCGCCAGCAGCCACCTCCTAGCGGGAAACACCGGGGAGCTGTTTTTT.

V is TRBV21-1 and J is TRBJ1-4; TRBD1 was called by the table and not checked on the DNA. TRBV21-1 is described as a pseudogene. The CDR3 covers 13 residues. As DNA, the CDR3 is TGTGCCAGCAGCAAAACCTCCAGGGGGCTTCTGTTTTTT. This codes for CASSKTSRGLLFF.

The rearrangement uses TRBV19 and TRBJ2-3; 11 bases align to TRBD2. The trim removed 3 bases at V and 4 bases at J, leaving 6 bases unmatched. This CDR3 region has 16 residues. Germline CDR1 is LNHDA and CDR2 is SQIVND (reference sequence). DNA for the CDR3: TGTGCCAGTAGTATCTGGCTAGCGGGGGGTGCAGATACGCAGTATTTT. Protein product: CASSIWLAGGADTQYF. Together with reference TRBV19 and TRBJ2-3, the CDR3 gives the full variable domain: DGGITQSPKYLFRKEGQNVTLSCEQNLNHDAMYWYRQDPGQGLRLIYYSQIVNDFQKGDIAEGYSVSREKKESFPLTVTSAQKNPTAFYLCASSIWLAGGADTQYFGPGTRLTVL.

The chain employs TRBV5-1 and TRBJ2-1; 10 bases fit TRBD2. V dropped 1 base and J dropped 8; count of bases not matched to a gene: 6. The V gene's germline CDR1 is SGHRS and CDR2 YFSETQ. The CDR3 runs 15 residues. The CDR3 spells CASSLPSGGADEQFF. The CDR3 nucleotides are TGCGCCAGCAGCTTGCCAAGCGGGGGGGCCGATGAGCAGTTCTTC.

The chain links TRBV28 to TRBJ2-7; 11 bases match TRBD1. The CDR3 contains 15 residues. Germline-derived CDR1 and CDR2 are MDHEN and SYDVKM. Trimming at V came to 10 bases and at J to 6 bases, leaving 14 bases not matched to a gene. The CDR3 bases are TGTGCCACGGGGGGTGTATTTGGGACAGGGGGCGAGCAGTACTTC. This gives the protein CATGGVFGTGGEQYF.

This clone turned up a few times. The V and J genes are TRBV9 and TRBJ1-1; D is ambiguous. V lost 0 bases and J lost 0, with 6 bases in between. CDR1 is SGDLS and CDR2 is YYNGEE in the germline V gene. This CDR3 contains 14 residues. DNA for the CDR3: TGTGCCAGCAGCGTAGGACTGATGAACACTGAAGCTTTCTTT. Translation gives CASSVGLMNTEAFF.

In the case of this clone: Additional DNA sequences in this sample encode the identical CDR3. The V call is TRBV7-2, the J call TRBJ2-1, with 14 bases identical to TRBD2. This CDR3 comprises 16 residues. Looked up from germline, CDR1 is SGHTA and CDR2 is FQGNSA. The J segment lost 7 bases and the V segment lost 4 bases, leaving 6 bases of the junction unmatched. This chain's CDR3 is CASSSRLAGGRNEQFF. The CDR3 DNA sequence: TGTGCCAGCAGCTCCCGACTAGCGGGGGGGAGGAATGAGCAGTTCTTC.

The CDR3, as DNA: TGTGCCAGCAGCGTAGACGCGGGACAGGGGGCAAATACGCAGTATTTT. Amino acid sequence: CASSVDAGQGANTQYF. J is TRBJ2-3 and V is TRBV9, with TRBD1 matching over 12 bases. Germline values: CDR1 SGDLS, CDR2 YYNGEE. This CDR3 is built from 16 residues. V was pared by 0 bases and J by 7 bases, with 6 bases of the junction left unmatched.

In this sample, this clone turned up a few times. The chain combines TRBV18 with TRBJ1-1, with D perhaps matching TRBD1 (6 bases). The CDR3 spans 14 residues. Looked up from germline, CDR1 is KGHSH and CDR2 is LQKENI. Between the trimmed V and J ends, which lost 6 bases and 4 bases, there was a span of 15 bases. The CDR3 sequence: CASSVDRKFTEAFF. Here the CDR3 DNA reads TGTGCCAGCTCCGTAGACAGGAAGTTCACTGAAGCTTTCTTT. The variable domain in full, completed from reference TRBV18 and TRBJ1-1, reads NAGVMQNPRHLVRRRGQEARLRCSPMKGHSHVYWYRQLPEEGLKFMVYLQKENIIDESGMPKERFSAEFPKEGPSILRIQQVVRGDSAAYFCASSVDRKFTEAFFGQGTRLTVV.

The CDR3 coding sequence is TGCGCCAGCAGCTTGCAGGGCCAAGCGGGTGAAGCTTTCTTT. This encodes CASSLQGQAGEAFF. The J gene is TRBJ1-1, the V gene TRBV5-1, with TRBD1 as a possible D gene (5 bases). The germline gives CDR1 SGHRS, CDR2 YFSETQ. The CDR3 has 14 amino acids. The V gene lost 1 base and the J gene lost 7 bases, with 14 bases spanning the gap.

The count of this clone is one. The V gene is TRBV7-2, the J gene TRBJ1-5; 9 bases are a match to TRBD1. V gave up 4 bases and J gave up 1 base; unmatched junction bases: 2. CDR1 and CDR2 from the germline V gene are SGHTA and FQGNSA. The CDR3 consists of 15 residues. CDR3 sequence reads: CASSSTGGSNQPQHF. Written as DNA, the CDR3 is TGTGCCAGCAGCTCGACAGGGGGAAGCAATCAGCCCCAGCATTTT.

The chain's CDR3 is CASSQASWQGRNEKLFF. CDR3 sequence (DNA): TGCGCCAGCAGCCAAGCGTCGTGGCAGGGCCGAAATGAAAAACTGTTTTTT. V usage is TRBV4-3 and J usage is TRBJ1-4, with D possibly matching TRBD1 (5 bases). V shed 1 base and J shed 5 bases, with 17 bases lying between them. CDR1 is LGHNA and CDR2 is YSLEER in the germline V gene. CDR3 size: 17 residues.

The chain is built from TRBV7-3 and TRBJ1-1; the D is unclear. With 2 bases removed from V and 1 base from J, the gap between germline ends came to 8 bases. CDR1 is SGHTA and CDR2 is FQGTGA in the germline V gene. This CDR3 is 14 amino acids long. Here the CDR3 DNA reads TGTGCCAGCAGCTTAGTACACCGGAACACTGAAGCTTTCTTT. It translates to CASSLVHRNTEAFF.

The chain uses TRBV6-5 and TRBJ2-5, with D perhaps matching TRBD1 (6 bases). This CDR3 comprises 14 residues. The germline CDR1 and CDR2 sequences are MNHEY and SVGAGI. The V gene lost 8 bases and the J gene lost 2 bases, with 15 bases spanning the gap. The CDR3 nucleotides are TGTGCCAGCGGGGGCTTCCGGGTACAAGAGACCCAGTACTTC. It specifies CASGGFRVQETQYF.

Note on this clone: Other DNA sequences from this sample encode an identical CDR3 as well. The CDR3 here is CASSYSGGSSYEQYF. In nucleotides, the CDR3 is TGTGCCAGCAGTTACTCGGGCGGGAGCTCCTACGAGCAGTACTTC. J is TRBJ2-7 and V is TRBV6-5; 7 bases match TRBD2. The germline CDR1 and CDR2 sequences are MNHEY and SVGAGI. V shed 0 bases, J shed 0 bases, and the junction held 2 bases outside the gene matches. The CDR3 contains 15 residues.

This clone occurred a few times. The genes are TRBV5-1 and TRBJ1-2; D is unclear. This CDR3 comprises 13 residues. CDR1 and CDR2 from the germline V gene are SGHRS and YFSETQ. V lost 7 bases and J lost 0, with 10 bases in between. CDR3 DNA: TGCGCCAGCGCGGTCGGGGCTAACTATGGCTACACCTTC. Residues: CASAVGANYGYTF. Looking up the rest from reference TRBV5-1 and TRBJ1-2 gives the full variable domain: KAGVTQTPRYLIKTRGQQVTLSCSPISGHRSVSWYQQTPGQGLQFLFEYFSETQRNKGNFPGRFSGRQFSNSRSEMNVSTLELGDSALYLCASAVGANYGYTFGSGTRLTVV.